This is a list of T cell receptor beta chains from one sample in a study of cytomegalovirus exposure and HLA in healthy donors. The repertoire was sequenced with immunoSEQ multiplex PCR; TCRdb's copy has only in-frame clones and lacks some. The table includes roughly 60,000 clones, about four fifths detected once. Sequenced sample: PBMCs. The receptor source for this set is a female donor in good health and CMV-seronegative. CDR3s include the opening cysteine and the closing phenylalanine or tryptophan. The order of the fields is CDR3 DNA, CDR3 protein, clone size, D gene, J gene, V gene. The D gene is left open where the match is weak. Clone size is not always given. Where it is, it says once, few, many or a class for expanded clones.

cdr3_nt: TGTGCCAGTAGTACCTCCACAGGGGGCAGTAGGTACACTGAAGCTTTCTTT; cdr3_aa: CASSTSTGGSRYTEAFF; clone_size: NA; d_call: TRBD1; j_call: TRBJ1-1; v_call: TRBV19
cdr3_nt: TGTGCCAGCACCAATGGAGGAGGGGTAATCGGCTCTAACTATGGCTACACCTTC; cdr3_aa: CASTNGGGVIGSNYGYTF; clone_size: NA; d_call: NA; j_call: TRBJ1-2; v_call: TRBV7-9
cdr3_nt: TGCGCCAGCGACCCCGGGTCTTATGGAAACACCATATATTTT; cdr3_aa: CASDPGSYGNTIYF; clone_size: NA; d_call: NA; j_call: TRBJ1-3; v_call: TRBV10-1
cdr3_nt: TGCGCCAGCAGCTCTGGAGACACCGGGGAGCTGTTTTTT; cdr3_aa: CASSSGDTGELFF; clone_size: NA; d_call: NA; j_call: TRBJ2-2; v_call: TRBV5-1
cdr3_nt: TGCGCCAGCAGCTTGGGACAGGTTCCTGGGGCCAACGTCCTGACTTTC; cdr3_aa: CASSLGQVPGANVLTF; clone_size: NA; d_call: NA; j_call: TRBJ2-6; v_call: TRBV5-1
cdr3_nt: TGTGCCAGCAGCCCGCGTGAGGCATCTGGAAACACCATATATTTT; cdr3_aa: CASSPREASGNTIYF; clone_size: once; d_call: NA; j_call: TRBJ1-3; v_call: TRBV9
cdr3_nt: TGTGCCAGCAGCCCTGGACAGGACCTCAGGGGCTACACCTTC; cdr3_aa: CASSPGQDLRGYTF; clone_size: once; d_call: TRBD1; j_call: TRBJ1-2; v_call: TRBV5-4
cdr3_nt: TGTGCCAGCAGTGAAGCTAGCGGGTACAATGAGCAGTTCTTC; cdr3_aa: CASSEASGYNEQFF; clone_size: once; d_call: TRBD2; j_call: TRBJ2-1; v_call: TRBV6-1
cdr3_nt: TGTGCCAGCTCATCAGAAAGCAATCAGCCCCAGCATTTT; cdr3_aa: CASSSESNQPQHF; clone_size: NA; d_call: NA; j_call: TRBJ1-5; v_call: TRBV6-4
cdr3_nt: TGTGCCAGCAGTGTGGCACTACCTTCCTATGGCTACACCTTC; cdr3_aa: CASSVALPSYGYTF; clone_size: once; d_call: NA; j_call: TRBJ1-2; v_call: TRBV2
cdr3_nt: TGTGCCAGCAGCCCTCAACCCGGGTCGCAATCACGCGGCTACACCTTC; cdr3_aa: CASSPQPGSQSRGYTF; clone_size: NA; d_call: NA; j_call: TRBJ1-2; v_call: TRBV7-2
cdr3_nt: TGTGCCAGCAGGGAGACCCCCTCTGGAAACACCATATATTTT; cdr3_aa: CASRETPSGNTIYF; clone_size: NA; d_call: NA; j_call: TRBJ1-3; v_call: TRBV6-4
cdr3_nt: TGCGCCAGCAGCTTGCCATTGACTAGCGGGGGGGCCGGTCGGAATGAGCAGTTCTTC; cdr3_aa: CASSLPLTSGGAGRNEQFF; clone_size: NA; d_call: TRBD2; j_call: TRBJ2-1; v_call: TRBV5-1
cdr3_nt: TGCGCCAGCAGCCGAGACGGGACAGTCAATCAGCCCCAGCATTTT; cdr3_aa: CASSRDGTVNQPQHF; clone_size: NA; d_call: TRBD1; j_call: TRBJ1-5; v_call: TRBV4-3
cdr3_nt: TGTGCCAGCAGCCCGCGGAGCTCCTACAATGAGCAGTTCTTC; cdr3_aa: CASSPRSSYNEQFF; clone_size: NA; d_call: NA; j_call: TRBJ2-1; v_call: TRBV4-2
cdr3_nt: TGTGCCAGCAGAGAGGCGGGCGAAACCGGGGAGCTGTTTTTT; cdr3_aa: CASREAGETGELFF; clone_size: NA; d_call: NA; j_call: TRBJ2-2; v_call: TRBV6-1
cdr3_nt: TGTGCCAGCAGCCCCGACAGGGGTAATGAAAAACTGTTTTTT; cdr3_aa: CASSPDRGNEKLFF; clone_size: NA; d_call: TRBD1; j_call: TRBJ1-4; v_call: TRBV7-2
cdr3_nt: TGTGCCAGCAGTGAAGAAGGACAGGGAGTCTATGGCTACACCTTC; cdr3_aa: CASSEEGQGVYGYTF; clone_size: NA; d_call: TRBD1; j_call: TRBJ1-2; v_call: TRBV2
cdr3_nt: TGTGCCAGCAGCTCGGGACAGGAGACTTTCTTT; cdr3_aa: CASSSGQETFF; clone_size: once; d_call: TRBD1; j_call: TRBJ1-1; v_call: TRBV7-9
cdr3_nt: TGTGCCAGCAGCTTACTTCCGGGACAGGGGGCGCGAAACACCGGGGAGCTGTTTTTT; cdr3_aa: CASSLLPGQGARNTGELFF; clone_size: NA; d_call: TRBD1; j_call: TRBJ2-2; v_call: TRBV7-2
cdr3_nt: TGTGCCAGCGGGGACATCTATGGCTACACCTTC; cdr3_aa: CASGDIYGYTF; clone_size: NA; d_call: NA; j_call: TRBJ1-2; v_call: TRBV2
cdr3_nt: TGTGCCAGCACCATCAGTCAGGGGCGCAATTCACCCCTCCACTTT; cdr3_aa: CASTISQGRNSPLHF; clone_size: few; d_call: NA; j_call: TRBJ1-6; v_call: TRBV7-2
cdr3_nt: TGTGCCAGTAGTAGCGGGGGCGGTAGCGGGGAGCTGTTTTTT; cdr3_aa: CASSSGGGSGELFF; clone_size: NA; d_call: NA; j_call: TRBJ2-2; v_call: TRBV19
cdr3_nt: TGCGCCAGCAGCGTAGGGACTTTTCTAAACTCCTACGAGCAGTACTTC; cdr3_aa: CASSVGTFLNSYEQYF; clone_size: NA; d_call: NA; j_call: TRBJ2-7; v_call: TRBV5-1
cdr3_nt: TGTGCCAGCAGTTTACGGCCAGGGCACTCCTACGAGCAGTACTTC; cdr3_aa: CASSLRPGHSYEQYF; clone_size: NA; d_call: NA; j_call: TRBJ2-7; v_call: TRBV28
cdr3_nt: TGTGCCAGCAGTTACGGACAGGGCTCCACTGAAGCTTTCTTT; cdr3_aa: CASSYGQGSTEAFF; clone_size: NA; d_call: TRBD1; j_call: TRBJ1-1; v_call: TRBV6-5
cdr3_nt: TGCGCCAGTATGGGAACAGGGCAGGATGAGCAGTACTTC; cdr3_aa: CASMGTGQDEQYF; clone_size: NA; d_call: NA; j_call: TRBJ2-7; v_call: TRBV5-1
cdr3_nt: TGCAGCGATAGGACAGATAACTATGGCTACACCTTC; cdr3_aa: CSDRTDNYGYTF; clone_size: NA; d_call: NA; j_call: TRBJ1-2; v_call: TRBV29-1
cdr3_nt: TGCGCCAGCAGCTCAATGGGAGATTATGGCTACACCTTC; cdr3_aa: CASSSMGDYGYTF; clone_size: NA; d_call: NA; j_call: TRBJ1-2; v_call: TRBV5-1
cdr3_nt: TGCGCCAGCAGCCTCCCTGTAGCGGGGGGGAGCTCCTACAATGAGCAGTTCTTC; cdr3_aa: CASSLPVAGGSSYNEQFF; clone_size: few; d_call: TRBD2; j_call: TRBJ2-1; v_call: TRBV4-3
cdr3_nt: TGTGCCAGCTCACCAGACTTATTGAACACTGAAGCTTTCTTT; cdr3_aa: CASSPDLLNTEAFF; clone_size: NA; d_call: NA; j_call: TRBJ1-1; v_call: TRBV18
cdr3_nt: TGTGCGTCCCTCAGGGAAATCAACAATGAGCAGTTCTTC; cdr3_aa: CASLREINNEQFF; clone_size: NA; d_call: NA; j_call: TRBJ2-1; v_call: TRBV2